The rows below give T cell receptor beta chains drawn from one sample of a study of regulatory T cells in long-lasting Graves disease. MiXCR, run by TCRdb on the multiplex PCR reads, gives a single entry per CDR3 protein. The sample holds around 480,000 distinct CDR3 sequences, about 15% seen once. These data are also associated with another study on T cells in Graves' hyperthyroidism and ophthalmopathy.

The sample consisted of peripheral blood mononuclear cells (PBMCs), taken at new diagnosis, from a patient treated with antithyroid drugs. The receptors derive from a woman aged 40-65 years with Graves disease. Each CDR3 is given with its conserved first and last residue. The D gene is left open where the match is weak. The size of a clone is reported for some rows only, either as once, few or many, or as a class for expanded clones.

-	TRBD1	TRBV4-1	TRBJ1-2	TGCGCCAGCAGCCAAGGATTGGACAGGAATAACTATGGCTACACCTTC	CASSQGLDRNNYGYTF
-	-	TRBV5-1	TRBJ2-6	TGCGCCAGCAGCTTGTTAATCTCTGGGGCCAACGTCCTGACTTTC	CASSLLISGANVLTF
few	-	TRBV7-9	TRBJ1-2	TGTGCCAGCAGCGCAGAGGTCCGGGGGGGCGTACGTGGCTACACCTTC	CASSAEVRGGVRGYTF
few	TRBD1	TRBV28	TRBJ2-4	TGTGCCAGCAGTCCTTCAGGGGGCGGAATTTTGAACATTCAGTACTTC	CASSPSGGGILNIQYF
-	TRBD1	TRBV5-1	TRBJ1-2	TGCGCCAGCAGCTTGGCCGGGACAGGGTACTATGGCTACACCTTC	CASSLAGTGYYGYTF
-	-	TRBV10-3	TRBJ2-1	TGTGCCAGCAGTCCTGGAGGGGCATATGAGCAGTTCTTC	CASSPGGAYEQFF
many	-	TRBV6-2/TRBV6-3	TRBJ1-1	TGTGCCAGCAACATCTACGGGGGACCCTGGGCGTTTCCTGAAGCTTTCTTT	CASNIYGGPWAFPEAFF
few	-	TRBV9	TRBJ2-1	TGTGCCAGCAGCGGCGTATGGGGGAGCTCCTACAATGAGCAGTTCTTC	CASSGVWGSSYNEQFF
few	TRBD1	TRBV28	TRBJ2-7	TGTGCCAGCAGTGCCAATCCCGGGACAGGGGTGTCCTACGAGCAGTACTTC	CASSANPGTGVSYEQYF
many	-	TRBV18	TRBJ2-5	TGTGCCAGCTCACCACCAGGGGGTCGGGAGACCCAGTACTTC	CASSPPGGRETQYF
-	TRBD2	TRBV30	TRBJ2-1	TGTGCCTGGATTTCCGGGCGGGGGGGACATCATGAGCAGTTCTTC	CAWISGRGGHHEQFF
many	-	TRBV19	TRBJ1-1	TGTGCCAGTAGTAGTCTGGACAGAAACACTGAAGCTTTCTTT	CASSSLDRNTEAFF